Listed here are 22 T cell receptor beta chains from one sample, sequenced in a study of blood T cell repertoires in COVID-19. Assay: immunoSEQ multiplex PCR; the TCRdb copy retains only in-frame clones and omits some. The table has 170,000 or so clones, 70% to 90% seen once. Sequenced material: peripheral blood. The receptors derive from a man aged 50-59 years with active or convalescent COVID-19.

The CDR3 protein is CASSEQGGGNTIYF. CDR3 sequence (DNA): TGCGCCAGCAGTGAACAGGGCGGGGGTAACACCATATATTTT. The chain couples TRBV10-2 to TRBJ1-3; a possible D gene is TRBD1 (6 bases). CDR3 length: 14 residues. The germline CDR1 and CDR2 sequences are WSHSY and SAAADI. Trimming removed 3 bases at V and 7 bases at J, with 13 bases between.

This rearrangement joins TRBV10-3 to TRBJ2-1; TRBD2 aligns across 8 bases. The CDR3 has 17 residues. V was pared by 5 bases and J by 0 bases, with 9 bases of the junction left unmatched. Germline-derived CDR1 and CDR2 are ENHRY and SYGVKD. The CDR3 DNA is TGTGCCATCAGTTCCCCCCTAAGCGGGAGCTCCTACAATGAGCAGTTCTTC. This encodes CAISSPLSGSSYNEQFF.

This clone was recorded only once. This chain links TRBV4-2 with TRBJ2-5; the match to TRBD1 covers 11 bases. CDR1 is LGHNA, CDR2 YNFKEQ, per germline. The CDR3 is made up of 17 amino acids. Trimming removed 0 bases from V and 4 bases from J; junction bases left unmatched: 7. The CDR3 coding sequence is TGTGCCAGCAGCCAAGATCCCGGGACAGGGGGAGGAGAGACCCAGTACTTC. This gives the protein CASSQDPGTGGGETQYF.

This clone was detected only once. The CDR3 DNA follows: TGCGCCAGCAGCCAACCAGGGACAGGCGAAGCTTTCTTT. This sequence encodes CASSQPGTGEAFF. The chain links TRBV4-1 to TRBJ1-1; 8 bases fit TRBD1. With 2 bases clipped from V and 8 bases from J, the junction kept 4 bases outside the gene matches. The CDR3 covers 13 residues. Germline V gene lookup returns CDR1 MGHRA and CDR2 YSYEKL.

In its sample, this clone was seen a few times. The chain employs TRBV3-1 (or the pseudogene TRBV3-2) and TRBJ2-3; a weak D match, TRBD1 (5 bases). V was cut by 3 bases and J by 3 bases, with 13 bases left in between. The CDR3 has 15 residues. The germline V gene has CDR1 LGHDT and CDR2 YNNKEL (reference sequence). The CDR3 loop is CASSHWTPRTDTQYF. Here the CDR3 DNA reads TGTGCCAGCAGCCATTGGACACCACGGACAGATACGCAGTATTTT.

This chain uses TRBV7-3 with TRBJ1-5; no clear D. Germline assignment: CDR1 SGHTA and CDR2 FQGTGA. Trimming shortened V by 1 base and J by 7 bases, and 8 bases separated the two germline ends. CDR3 length equals 13 residues. The CDR3 DNA sequence: TGTGCCAGCAGCTTAAATCCGTCCCAGCCCCAGCATTTT. This gives the protein CASSLNPSQPQHF.

V and J are TRBV24-1 and TRBJ2-5; 10 bases align to TRBD1. Germline CDR1 is KGHDR and CDR2 is SFDVKD. The CDR3 runs 17 residues. Germline trimming cut 4 bases from V and 8 bases from J; bases unmatched to any gene: 15. CDR3: CATSEPLGQGSSGTQYF. Written as DNA, the CDR3 is TGTGCCACCAGTGAGCCGCTGGGACAGGGGTCCTCGGGTACCCAGTACTTC.

The chain links TRBV11-2 to TRBJ2-1, with D maybe TRBD2 (6 bases). There are 17 residues in the CDR3. Between the trimmed V and J ends, which lost 1 base and 4 bases, there was a span of 17 bases. Germline V lookup: CDR1 SGHAT, CDR2 FQNNGV. The CDR3 DNA is TGTGCCAGCAGCTTAGTGGACGGGGCGGGGCTATACAATGAGCAGTTCTTC. Amino acids: CASSLVDGAGLYNEQFF.

The rearrangement links TRBV5-1 to TRBJ1-3; possible D gene TRBD1, 5 bases. Germline V gene lookup returns CDR1 SGHRS and CDR2 YFSETQ. This CDR3 has 15 residues. V gave up 0 bases and J gave up 5 bases, with 12 bases separating them. This CDR3 reads CASSLDNLGRNTIYF. The CDR3 DNA follows: TGCGCCAGCAGCTTGGACAATTTGGGGCGAAACACCATATATTTT. Full variable domain (rest looked up from reference TRBV5-1 and TRBJ1-3): KAGVTQTPRYLIKTRGQQVTLSCSPISGHRSVSWYQQTPGQGLQFLFEYFSETQRNKGNFPGRFSGRQFSNSRSEMNVSTLELGDSALYLCASSLDNLGRNTIYFGEGSWLTVV.

This clone was counted a single time. The chain carries TRBV6-5 and TRBJ1-5, with 7 bases lining up with TRBD1. This CDR3 is built from 15 residues. Germline CDR1 reads MNHEY; CDR2 reads SVGAGI. The J segment lost 2 bases and the V segment lost 6 bases, leaving 7 bases of the junction unmatched. The CDR3 protein is CASSPAGGGNQPQHF. The CDR3, as DNA: TGTGCCAGCAGCCCCGCAGGGGGAGGCAATCAGCCCCAGCATTTT.

A few counts support this clone. CDR3 loop: CASLDPPGLQGYTF. The CDR3 DNA is TGTGCCAGCCTCGATCCACCGGGACTCCAAGGCTACACCTTC. V usage is TRBV2 and J usage is TRBJ1-2; possibly TRBD1 for D (5 bases). The CDR3 has 14 amino acids. CDR1 is SNHLY and CDR2 is FYNNEI in the germline V gene. The V end lost 8 bases, the J end lost 8 bases, and 21 bases lay between the germline ends. Together with reference TRBV2 and TRBJ1-2, the CDR3 gives the full variable domain: EPEVTQTPSHQVTQMGQEVILRCVPISNHLYFYWYRQILGQKVEFLVSFYNNEISEKSEIFDDQFSVERPDGSNFTLKIRSTKLEDSAMYFCASLDPPGLQGYTFGSGTRLTVV.

This chain connects TRBV18 to TRBJ1-1; TRBD1 matches at 8 bases. Losses at the gene ends were 2 bases for V and 2 bases for J; bases not matched to a gene: 7. CDR3 size: 16 residues. The V gene's germline CDR1 is KGHSH and CDR2 LQKENI. CDR3 nucleotides: TGTGCCAGCTCACCAGGTCAGGGGGCGACCAACACTGAAGCTTTCTTT. Translated: CASSPGQGATNTEAFF.

The chain combines TRBV6-5 with TRBJ2-1; 7 bases line up with TRBD1. This CDR3 is built from 14 residues. The germline V gene encodes CDR1 MNHEY and CDR2 SVGAGI. V shed 7 bases, J shed 15 bases, and the junction held 18 bases outside the gene matches. DNA for the CDR3: TGTGCCAGCAATTCCGGGACAGATTATTCTGTTTGGTTCTTC. Encoded protein: CASNSGTDYSVWFF.

CDR3 sequence reads: CASREQGNPEAFF. CDR3 nucleotides: TGCGCCAGCAGAGAGCAGGGTAACCCTGAAGCTTTCTTT. The V gene is TRBV10-2, the J gene TRBJ1-1, with D possibly being TRBD1 (5 bases). This CDR3 is 13 amino acids long. Trimming left V 6 bases short and J 6 bases short, with 14 bases between. Germline V gene lookup returns CDR1 WSHSY and CDR2 SAAADI.

The count of this clone is one. This chain links TRBV3-1 (or the pseudogene TRBV3-2) with TRBJ2-7; possible D gene TRBD1, 6 bases. CDR1 and CDR2 (germline): LGHDT, YNNKEL (reference sequence). Between the trimmed V and J ends, which lost 5 bases and 3 bases, there was a span of 14 bases. The CDR3 sequence is 14 residues long. CDR3 in DNA: TGTGCCAGCAGCTCTAACCTAGGGGGCTACGAGCAGTACTTC. Protein: CASSSNLGGYEQYF.

The chain couples TRBV28 to TRBJ1-4; 9 bases align to TRBD1. With 5 bases clipped from V and 5 bases from J, the junction kept 6 bases outside the gene matches. The germline V gene encodes CDR1 MDHEN and CDR2 SYDVKM. This CDR3 region has 15 residues. This CDR3 is CASSPKGQGNEKLFF. Here the CDR3 DNA reads TGTGCCAGCAGTCCTAAGGGACAGGGAAATGAAAAACTGTTTTTT.

This clone has only one observation. The rearrangement joins TRBV12-5 to TRBJ1-5; 7 bases map to TRBD1. This CDR3 region has 15 residues. V shed 6 bases and J 1 base; nucleotides not matched to a gene: 6. From germline, CDR1 is LGHNT and CDR2 FRNRAP. CDR3 coding DNA: TGTGCTAGTGGGCCGACAGGGACAAGCAATCAGCCCCAGCATTTT. It specifies CASGPTGTSNQPQHF. Drawing the rest from reference TRBV12-5 and TRBJ1-5, the complete variable domain is DARVTQTPRHKVTEMGQEVTMRCQPILGHNTVFWYRQTMMQGLELLAYFRNRAPLDDSGMPKDRFSAEMPDATLATLKIQPSEPRDSAVYFCASGPTGTSNQPQHFGDGTRLSIL.

This chain links TRBV11-1 with TRBJ2-3; D gene unclear. The germline V gene encodes CDR1 SGHAT and CDR2 FQDESV (reference sequence). The germline V and J ends were trimmed by 5 bases and 4 bases, with 19 bases remaining between them. The CDR3 is made up of 16 amino acids. CDR3 coding DNA: TGTGCCAGCAGCCCCACGACTCCCATGGTCGCAGATACGCAGTATTTT. Protein: CASSPTTPMVADTQYF.

This clone was seen once. This rearrangement joins TRBV30 to TRBJ1-4; 9 bases align to TRBD1. Trimming removed 2 bases from V and 4 bases from J; junction bases left unmatched: 5. Germline CDR1 is GTSNPN and CDR2 is SVGIG (reference sequence). The CDR3 covers 15 residues. The CDR3 loop reads CAWSPGTGINEKLFF. In DNA form, the CDR3 reads TGTGCCTGGAGTCCAGGGACAGGGATTAATGAAAAACTGTTTTTT.

The rearrangement links TRBV2 to TRBJ1-3; no firm D call. Trimming pared 4 bases from V and 4 bases from J, leaving 11 bases between. CDR3 length: 14 residues. Per the germline V gene, CDR1 is SNHLY and CDR2 is FYNNEI. The CDR3 is CASSGPSAGNTIYF. The CDR3 DNA follows: TGTGCCAGCAGTGGACCTTCAGCGGGAAACACCATATATTTT.

The J gene is TRBJ2-7, the V gene TRBV3-1 (or the pseudogene TRBV3-2); 10 nucleotides match TRBD2. There are 14 residues in the CDR3. In germline, CDR1 is LGHDT, CDR2 YNNKEL (reference sequence). With V trimmed by 3 bases and J by 3 bases, 2 bases remained unmatched. CDR3 in DNA: TGTGCCAGCAGCCACCTAGCGGGAGTCTACGAGCAGTACTTC. Its protein is CASSHLAGVYEQYF.

The chain employs TRBV5-3 and TRBJ2-1; TRBD1 is a possible D gene (6 bases). TRBV5-3 is treated as an ORF (open reading frame) with a function not yet certain. The CDR3 is 15 amino acids. V lost 4 bases, J lost 4 bases, and 15 bases lay in between. As DNA, the CDR3 is TGTGCCAGAAGCAGCCCGGGACACGGGTACAATGAGCAGTTCTTC. As protein: CARSSPGHGYNEQFF.